The T cell receptor (beta chain) described here comes from a study of cytomegalovirus exposure and HLA in healthy donors. V shed 1 base, J shed 9 bases, and the junction held 9 bases outside the gene matches. CDR3 length: 17 amino acids. The germline V gene encodes CDR1 MGHRA and CDR2 YSYEKL. The PCR contained 60 Vbeta and 13 Jbeta primers. Some clones are missing from TCRdb's copy, which holds only in-frame ones; the method was immunoSEQ multiplex PCR. Among 150,000 or so clones listed, about 79% were seen once. The sample consisted of PBMCs. This TCR was sampled from a woman between 50 and 59 years old in good health and CMV-seropositive. This chain connects TRBV4-1 to TRBJ1-6; 10 nucleotides align to TRBD1. CDR3 sequence reads: CASSQARTGGFGSPLHF. The CDR3, as DNA: TGCGCCAGCAGCCAAGCAAGGACAGGGGGGTTCGGTTCACCCCTCCACTTT.